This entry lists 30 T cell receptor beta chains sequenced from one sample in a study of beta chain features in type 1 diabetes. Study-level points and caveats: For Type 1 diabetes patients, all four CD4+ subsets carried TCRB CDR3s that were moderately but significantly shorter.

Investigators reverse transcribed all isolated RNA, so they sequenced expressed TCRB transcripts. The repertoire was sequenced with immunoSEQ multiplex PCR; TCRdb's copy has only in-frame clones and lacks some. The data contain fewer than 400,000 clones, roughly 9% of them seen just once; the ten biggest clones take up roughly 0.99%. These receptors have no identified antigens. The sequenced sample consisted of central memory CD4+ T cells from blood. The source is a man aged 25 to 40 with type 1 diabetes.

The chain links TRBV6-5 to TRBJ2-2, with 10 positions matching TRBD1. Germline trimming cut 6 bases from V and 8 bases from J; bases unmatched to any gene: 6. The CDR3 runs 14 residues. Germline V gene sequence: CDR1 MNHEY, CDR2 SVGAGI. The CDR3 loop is CASRRQGARGELFF. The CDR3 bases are TGTGCCAGCAGACGACAGGGGGCTCGAGGGGAGCTGTTTTTT.

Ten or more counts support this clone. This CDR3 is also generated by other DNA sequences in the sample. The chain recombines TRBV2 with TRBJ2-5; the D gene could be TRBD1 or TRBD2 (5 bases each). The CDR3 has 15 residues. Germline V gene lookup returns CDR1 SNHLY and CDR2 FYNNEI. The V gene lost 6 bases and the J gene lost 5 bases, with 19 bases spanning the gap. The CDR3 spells CASSYGPGPLETQYF. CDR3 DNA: TGTGCCAGCAGCTACGGTCCGGGACCCCTTGAGACCCAGTACTTC.

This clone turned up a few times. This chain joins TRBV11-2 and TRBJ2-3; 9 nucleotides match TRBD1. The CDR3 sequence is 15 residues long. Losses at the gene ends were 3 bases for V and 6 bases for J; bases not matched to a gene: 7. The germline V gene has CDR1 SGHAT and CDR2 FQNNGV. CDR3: CASSFHRGLGDTQYF. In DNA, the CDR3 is TGTGCCAGCAGCTTCCACAGGGGGCTAGGGGATACGCAGTATTTT.

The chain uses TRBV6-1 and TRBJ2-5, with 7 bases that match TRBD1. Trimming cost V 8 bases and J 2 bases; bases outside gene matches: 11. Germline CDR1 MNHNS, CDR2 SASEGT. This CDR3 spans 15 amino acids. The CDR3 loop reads CASRPIWGQQETQYF. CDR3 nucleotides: TGTGCCAGCCGGCCTATCTGGGGACAGCAAGAGACCCAGTACTTC.

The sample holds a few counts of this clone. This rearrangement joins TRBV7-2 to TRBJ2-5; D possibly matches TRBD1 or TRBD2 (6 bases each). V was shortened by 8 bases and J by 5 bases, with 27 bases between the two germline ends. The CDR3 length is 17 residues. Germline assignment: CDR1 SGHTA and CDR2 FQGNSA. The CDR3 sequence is CASFPVRGGGSVETQYF. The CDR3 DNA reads TGTGCCAGCTTTCCGGTTAGAGGAGGGGGATCGGTGGAGACCCAGTACTTC.

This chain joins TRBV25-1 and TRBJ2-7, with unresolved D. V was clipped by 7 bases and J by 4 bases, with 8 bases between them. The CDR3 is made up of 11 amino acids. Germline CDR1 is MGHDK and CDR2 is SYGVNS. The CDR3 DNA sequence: TGTGCCAGCACCTCCCAATACGAGCAGTACTTC. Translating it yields CASTSQYEQYF.

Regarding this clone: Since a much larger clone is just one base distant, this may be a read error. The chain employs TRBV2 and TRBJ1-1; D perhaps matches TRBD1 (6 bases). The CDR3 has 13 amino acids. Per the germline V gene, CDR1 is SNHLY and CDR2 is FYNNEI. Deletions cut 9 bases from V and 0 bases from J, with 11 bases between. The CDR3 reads CASGGVLNTEAFF. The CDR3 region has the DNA TGTGCCAGTGGGGGCGTTCTGAACACTGAAGCTTTCTTT.

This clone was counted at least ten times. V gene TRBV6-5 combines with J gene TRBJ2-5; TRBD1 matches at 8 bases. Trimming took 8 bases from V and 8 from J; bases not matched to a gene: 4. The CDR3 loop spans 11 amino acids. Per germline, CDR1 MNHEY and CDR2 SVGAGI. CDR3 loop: CASRTGGTQYF. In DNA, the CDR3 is TGTGCCAGCCGAACAGGGGGTACCCAGTACTTC.

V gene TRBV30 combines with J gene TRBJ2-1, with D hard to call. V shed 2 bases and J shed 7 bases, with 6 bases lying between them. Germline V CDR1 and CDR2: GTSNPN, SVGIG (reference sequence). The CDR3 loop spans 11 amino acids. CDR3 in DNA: TGTGCCTGGAGTCAAGGTAATGAGCAGTTCTTC. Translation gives CAWSQGNEQFF. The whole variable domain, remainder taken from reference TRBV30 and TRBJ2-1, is SQTIHQWPATLVQPVGSPLSLECTVEGTSNPNLYWYRQAAGRGLQLLFYSVGIGQISSEVPQNLSASRPQDRQFILSSKKLLLSDSGFYLCAWSQGNEQFFGPGTRLTVL.

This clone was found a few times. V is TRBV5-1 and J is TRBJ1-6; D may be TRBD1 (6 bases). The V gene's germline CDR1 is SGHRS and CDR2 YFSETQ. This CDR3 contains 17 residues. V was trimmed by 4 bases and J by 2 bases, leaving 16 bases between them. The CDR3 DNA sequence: TGCGCCAGCAGCGCGGGGGCAGGGGAAACCTATAATTCACCCCTCCACTTT. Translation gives CASSAGAGETYNSPLHF. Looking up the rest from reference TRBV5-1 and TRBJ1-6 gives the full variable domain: KAGVTQTPRYLIKTRGQQVTLSCSPISGHRSVSWYQQTPGQGLQFLFEYFSETQRNKGNFPGRFSGRQFSNSRSEMNVSTLELGDSALYLCASSAGAGETYNSPLHFGNGTRLTVT.

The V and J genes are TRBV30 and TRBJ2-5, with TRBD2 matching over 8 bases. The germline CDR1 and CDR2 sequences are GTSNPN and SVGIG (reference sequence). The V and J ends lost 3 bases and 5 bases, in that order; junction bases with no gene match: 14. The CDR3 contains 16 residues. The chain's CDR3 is CAWRVRRSGGSETQYF. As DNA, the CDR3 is TGTGCCTGGAGGGTACGACGGAGCGGGGGCAGTGAGACCCAGTACTTC.

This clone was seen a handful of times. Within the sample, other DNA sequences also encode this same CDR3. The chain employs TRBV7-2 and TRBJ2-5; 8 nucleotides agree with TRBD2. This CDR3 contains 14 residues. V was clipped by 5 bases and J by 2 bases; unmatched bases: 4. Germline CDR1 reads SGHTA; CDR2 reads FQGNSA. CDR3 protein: CASSPAGAQETQYF. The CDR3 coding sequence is TGTGCCAGCAGCCCAGCGGGGGCACAAGAGACCCAGTACTTC.

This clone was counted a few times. Here the CDR3 DNA reads TGTGCCAGACGAGGGCAGGGTGGAAACTATGGCTACACCTTC. This encodes CARRGQGGNYGYTF. The chain has TRBV2 and TRBJ1-2, with D possibly being TRBD1 (5 bases). This CDR3 is built from 14 residues. V was shortened by 9 bases and J by 2 bases, with 16 bases between the two germline ends. Germline loops: CDR1 SNHLY, CDR2 FYNNEI.

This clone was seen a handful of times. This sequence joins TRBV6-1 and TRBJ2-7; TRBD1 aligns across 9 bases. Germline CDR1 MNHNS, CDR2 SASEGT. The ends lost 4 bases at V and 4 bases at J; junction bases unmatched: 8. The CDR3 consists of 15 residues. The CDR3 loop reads CASSGLRDREYEQYF. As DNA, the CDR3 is TGTGCCAGCAGTGGCCTCCGGGACAGGGAATACGAGCAGTACTTC.

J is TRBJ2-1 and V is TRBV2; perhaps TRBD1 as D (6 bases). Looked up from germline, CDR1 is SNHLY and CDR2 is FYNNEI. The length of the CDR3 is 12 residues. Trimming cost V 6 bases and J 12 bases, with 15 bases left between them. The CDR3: CASRPLGAGQFF. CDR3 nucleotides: TGTGCCAGCAGGCCCTTGGGGGCTGGGCAGTTCTTC.

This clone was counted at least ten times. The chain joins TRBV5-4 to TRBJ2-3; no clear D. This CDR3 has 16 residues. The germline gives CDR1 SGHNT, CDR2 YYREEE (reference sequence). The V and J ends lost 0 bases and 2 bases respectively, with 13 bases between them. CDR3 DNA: TGTGCCAGCAGCTTGGCCAACTCCGTCTCCACAGATACGCAGTATTTT. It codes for CASSLANSVSTDTQYF.

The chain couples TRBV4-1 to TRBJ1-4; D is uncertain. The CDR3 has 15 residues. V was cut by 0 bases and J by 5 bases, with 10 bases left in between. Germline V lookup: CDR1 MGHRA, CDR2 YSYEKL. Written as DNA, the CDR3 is TGCGCCAGCAGCCAAGAAGGTCCTAAGAATGAAAAACTGTTTTTT. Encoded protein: CASSQEGPKNEKLFF.

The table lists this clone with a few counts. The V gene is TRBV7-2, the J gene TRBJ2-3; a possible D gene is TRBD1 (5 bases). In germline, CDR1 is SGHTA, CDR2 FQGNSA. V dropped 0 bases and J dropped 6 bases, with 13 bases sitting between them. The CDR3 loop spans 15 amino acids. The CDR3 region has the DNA TGTGCCAGCAGCTTAGCGGGCCAGGGTTATGATACGCAGTATTTT. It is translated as CASSLAGQGYDTQYF. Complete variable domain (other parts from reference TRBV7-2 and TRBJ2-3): GAGVSQSPSNKVTEKGKDVELRCDPISGHTALYWYRQSLGQGLEFLIYFQGNSAPDKSGLPSDRFSAERTGGSVSTLTIQRTQQEDSAVYLCASSLAGQGYDTQYFGPGTRLTVL.

The CDR3 reads CSVEPAATDTQYF. CDR3 DNA: TGCAGCGTTGAACCAGCGGCCACAGATACGCAGTATTTT. The rearrangement uses TRBV29-1 and TRBJ2-3; maybe TRBD2 (5 bases). The CDR3 runs 13 residues. Deletions cut 2 bases from V and 2 bases from J, with 8 bases between. Germline V gene sequence: CDR1 SQVTM, CDR2 ANQGSEA.

In nucleotides, the CDR3 is TGTGCCAGCAGTTTATTTTGGGGGGATACGCAGTATTTT. Residues: CASSLFWGDTQYF. The V and J genes are TRBV27 and TRBJ2-3, with D perhaps being TRBD1 or TRBD2 (5 bases each). Germline V CDR1 and CDR2: MNHEY, SMNVEV (reference sequence). V gave up 1 base and J gave up 6 bases, with 8 bases separating them. This CDR3 has 13 residues.

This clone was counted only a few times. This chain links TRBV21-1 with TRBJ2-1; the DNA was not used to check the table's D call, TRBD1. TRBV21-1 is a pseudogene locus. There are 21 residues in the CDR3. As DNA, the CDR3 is TGTGCCAGCAGCAGAAGGGGGTGGCGGACAGAAGGGCGCTCGAATGGAAATGAGCAGTTCTTC. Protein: CASSRRGWRTEGRSNGNEQFF.

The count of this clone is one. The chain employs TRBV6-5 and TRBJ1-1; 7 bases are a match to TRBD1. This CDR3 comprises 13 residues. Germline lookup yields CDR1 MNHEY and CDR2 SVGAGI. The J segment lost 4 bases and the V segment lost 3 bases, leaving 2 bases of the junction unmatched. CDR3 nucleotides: TGTGCCAGCAGTTATTACAGGGGCACTGAAGCTTTCTTT. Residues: CASSYYRGTEAFF.

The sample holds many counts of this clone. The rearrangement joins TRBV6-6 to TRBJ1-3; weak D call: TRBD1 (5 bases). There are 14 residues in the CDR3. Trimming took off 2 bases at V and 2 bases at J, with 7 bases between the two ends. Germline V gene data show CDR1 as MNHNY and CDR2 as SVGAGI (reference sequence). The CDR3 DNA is TGTGCCAGCAGTTACGGGGGAACTGGAAACACCATATATTTT. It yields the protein CASSYGGTGNTIYF.

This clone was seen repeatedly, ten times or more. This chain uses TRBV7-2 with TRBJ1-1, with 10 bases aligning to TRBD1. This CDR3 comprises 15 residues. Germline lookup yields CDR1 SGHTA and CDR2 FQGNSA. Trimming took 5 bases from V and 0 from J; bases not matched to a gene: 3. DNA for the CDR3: TGTGCCAGCAGCCGACAGGGGGCTATGAACACTGAAGCTTTCTTT. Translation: CASSRQGAMNTEAFF.

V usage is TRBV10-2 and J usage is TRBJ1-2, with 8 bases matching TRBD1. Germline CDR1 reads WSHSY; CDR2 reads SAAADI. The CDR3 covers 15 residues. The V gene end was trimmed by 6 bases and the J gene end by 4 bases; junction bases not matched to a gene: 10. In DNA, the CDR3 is TGCGCCAGCAGAGCCTCTGGGCAGGGGGCCTATGGCTACACCTTC. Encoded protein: CASRASGQGAYGYTF.

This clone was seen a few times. The CDR3 reads CASSLGTFGTEAFF. The CDR3, as DNA: TGTGCCAGCAGCCTAGGGACTTTTGGAACTGAAGCTTTCTTT. The chain uses TRBV14 and TRBJ1-1, with a tentative D call TRBD1 (5 bases). The V gene lost 4 bases and the J gene lost 5 bases, with 14 bases spanning the gap. This CDR3 is built from 14 residues. From germline, CDR1 is SGHDN and CDR2 FVKESK.

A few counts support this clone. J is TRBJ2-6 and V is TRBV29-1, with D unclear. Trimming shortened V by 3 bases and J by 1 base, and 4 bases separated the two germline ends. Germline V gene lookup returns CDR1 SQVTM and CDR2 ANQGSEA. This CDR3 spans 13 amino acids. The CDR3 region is CSVERSGANVLTF. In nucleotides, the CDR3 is TGCAGCGTTGAGAGGTCTGGGGCCAACGTCCTGACTTTC.

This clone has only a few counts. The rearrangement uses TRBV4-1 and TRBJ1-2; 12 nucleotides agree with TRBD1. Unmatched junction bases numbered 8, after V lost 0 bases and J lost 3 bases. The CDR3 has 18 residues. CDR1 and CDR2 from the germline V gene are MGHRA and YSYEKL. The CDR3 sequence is CASSQDAGQGAQYYGYTF. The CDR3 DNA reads TGCGCCAGCAGCCAAGATGCGGGACAGGGGGCGCAGTACTATGGCTACACCTTC.

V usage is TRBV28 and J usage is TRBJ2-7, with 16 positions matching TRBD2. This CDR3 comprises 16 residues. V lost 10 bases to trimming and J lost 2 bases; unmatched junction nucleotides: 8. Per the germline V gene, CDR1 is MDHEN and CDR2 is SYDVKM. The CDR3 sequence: CATTGTSGGVAYEQYF. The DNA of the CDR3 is TGTGCCACCACCGGGACTAGCGGGGGGGTCGCCTACGAGCAGTACTTC. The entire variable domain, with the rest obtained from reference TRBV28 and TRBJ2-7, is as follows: DVKVTQSSRYLVKRTGEKVFLECVQDMDHENMFWYRQDPGLGLRLIYFSYDVKMKEKGDIPEGYSVSREKKERFSLILESASTNQTSMYLCATTGTSGGVAYEQYFGPGTRLTVT.

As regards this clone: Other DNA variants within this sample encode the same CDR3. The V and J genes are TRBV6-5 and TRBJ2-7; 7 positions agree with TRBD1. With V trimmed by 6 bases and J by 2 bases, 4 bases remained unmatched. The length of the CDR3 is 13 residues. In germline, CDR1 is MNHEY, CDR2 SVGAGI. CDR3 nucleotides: TGTGCCAGCAGCGGACAGGCTGCCTACGAGCAGTACTTC. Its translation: CASSGQAAYEQYF.